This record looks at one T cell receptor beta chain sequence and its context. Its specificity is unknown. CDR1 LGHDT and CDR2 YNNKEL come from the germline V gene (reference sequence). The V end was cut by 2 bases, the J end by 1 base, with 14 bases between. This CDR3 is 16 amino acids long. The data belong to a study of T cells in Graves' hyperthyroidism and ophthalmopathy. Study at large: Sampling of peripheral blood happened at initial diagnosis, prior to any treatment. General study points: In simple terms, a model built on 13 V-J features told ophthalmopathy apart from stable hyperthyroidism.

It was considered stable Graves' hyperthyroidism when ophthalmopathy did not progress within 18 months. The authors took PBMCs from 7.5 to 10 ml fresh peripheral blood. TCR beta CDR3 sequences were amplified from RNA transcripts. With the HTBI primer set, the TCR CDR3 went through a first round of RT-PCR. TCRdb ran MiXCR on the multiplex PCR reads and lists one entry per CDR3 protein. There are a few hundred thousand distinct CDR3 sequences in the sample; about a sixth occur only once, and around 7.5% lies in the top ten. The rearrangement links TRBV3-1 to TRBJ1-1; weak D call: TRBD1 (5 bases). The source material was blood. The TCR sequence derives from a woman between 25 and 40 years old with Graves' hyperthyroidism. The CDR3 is CASSQRSGTWNTEAFF. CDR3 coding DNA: TGTGCCAGCAGCCAAAGATCGGGGACTTGGAACACTGAAGCTTTCTTT.